This T cell receptor (beta chain) is from a study of T cell repertoires in ileal Crohn's disease (dated by TCRdb to the late 2010s). Regarding the research as a whole: Median disease duration was around eight years, and around a third of patients were identified as active smokers at the time of surgery. The study sequenced approximately 150 mucosal samples from roughly 60 patients, taken at several locations on the surgical specimen and at postoperative endoscopy. Postoperative therapy was given to about half of the patients, with thiopurines administered to under 13 patients and anti-TNF agents administered to fewer than 20 patients. The TCR repertoire was analysed in about 60 patients with Crohn's disease drawn from a prospective multicentre cohort. A Rutgeerts score higher than i0 was the definition used for endoscopic postoperative recurrence. All patients had surgery for a complication: stricturing disease in around 60% and penetrating disease in roughly 40%. Running in parallel with the study was a multicentre cohort set up to find predictors of early endoscopic recurrence following ileocolonic resection.

What the study reported, not specific to this receptor: Higher percentages of high-frequency clones at the time of surgery were linked to endoscopic recurrence, and every patient with clonality above 26.8% (18/57) had recurrence. Only a subgroup of patients, of unstated size, had their mucosal CD4 and CD8 T cells sorted and sequenced. Sorted CD8 T cells carried more high-frequency clones than CD4 T cells, suggesting mucosal expansions were mainly CD8. Compared with non-smokers, patients who were active smokers at surgery showed a significantly higher proportion of clonal expansions (approximately 26% vs 20%, p=0.02).

For commercial TCRB immunosequencing, 450 to 550 nanograms of biopsy DNA were submitted for each sample. CDR3 regions were amplified from genomic DNA by Adaptive Biotechnology using a two-step, amplification bias-controlled multiplex PCR. Primers covering every V and J gene segment were used in the first PCR, while barcodes and Illumina adapters were added in the second PCR. CDR3 libraries were sequenced using an Illumina instrument. The study's own analysis went as follows. The analysis used both the pipelines supplied by the vendor and custom analysis of the raw data in R/Bioconductor with R version 3.3.0. Clonality, ranging from 0 to 1, was calculated as the inverse of the normalised Shannon entropy of all productive clones. High-frequency clones were defined as the repertoire share of the top 100 clones, retaining only clones passing a 95% confidence test. Overlap between samples was measured with the Morisita-Horn index, while repertoire diversity was measured with the Simpson index. Not all clones reach the TCRdb copy of this immuneACCESS table, which keeps in-frame sequences only. Checked studies attribute under half of the gap to unresolved V genes and leave the rest unexplained. That table gives V, J and clone size, and the DNA gave D and trimming. The sample table holds some 28,000 clones, of which 80% to 90% were seen once. Jointly, the top ten make up roughly 5.7% of the sample.

From the germline V gene (reference sequence), CDR1 is SEHNR and CDR2 is FQNEAQ. The CDR3 goes from the cysteine to the phenylalanine over 14 residues. The entry retains the CDR3 DNA only, 42 bases that are in frame from base 1. V trim: 5 bases; J trim: 4 bases; unmatched bases: 6. Eligible patients were adults with ileal or ileocolonic Crohn's disease who had an indication for ileocolonic resection. Whole ileal mucosal biopsies were stored frozen at -80°C before DNA extraction. Genomic DNA was extracted from frozen whole biopsies using a TRizol-based method and was quantified with a NanoDrop 2000 spectrophotometer. A single count supports this clone. The antigen it recognizes is unknown. Per-base quality was not reported, and no clone a single base away is much larger than it.

Specimen: ileal tissue. The sequence was obtained from an adult with Crohn's disease. This chain joins TRBV7-9 to TRBJ1-1; 8 of the junction bases match TRBD1. The nucleotide sequence reads TGTGCCAGCAGCCGACAGGGGCGGGGCACTGAAGCTTTCTTT. It encodes CASSRQGRGTEAFF.